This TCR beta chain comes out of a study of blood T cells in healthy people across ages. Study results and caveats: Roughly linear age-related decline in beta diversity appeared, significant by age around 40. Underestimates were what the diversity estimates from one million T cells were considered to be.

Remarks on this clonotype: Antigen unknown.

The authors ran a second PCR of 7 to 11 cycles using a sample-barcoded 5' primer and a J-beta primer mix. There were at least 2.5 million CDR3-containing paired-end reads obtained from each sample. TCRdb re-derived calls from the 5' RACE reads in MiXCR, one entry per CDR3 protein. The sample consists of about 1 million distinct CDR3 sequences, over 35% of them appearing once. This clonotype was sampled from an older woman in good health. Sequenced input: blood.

This chain's CDR3 is CSAKGGSGETQYF. DNA for the CDR3: TGCAGTGCTAAAGGGGGCTCGGGGGAGACCCAGTACTTC. The V gene is TRBV20-1, the J gene TRBJ2-7; TRBD1 matches 7 bases. The J call may be faulty, since TRBJ2-5 better matches the DNA end. This CDR3 comprises 13 residues. The germline CDR1 and CDR2 sequences are DFQATT and SNEGSKA (reference sequence).